This TCR beta chain was recovered during a study of cytomegalovirus exposure and HLA in healthy donors. Study-wide findings and caveats: Reported results showed that the classifier diagnosed cytomegalovirus status with high specificity and sensitivity. Associated with cytomegalovirus, according to the listing, were fewer than 200 TCR beta chains.

Concerning this clone: The antigen remains undetermined.

The method was immunoSEQ multiplex PCR; TCRdb's version includes in-frame clones alone and lacks a portion of them. The sample has 110,000 or so clones, more than 75% seen once; the top ten hold under 2.5%. V lost 6 bases, J lost 5 bases, and 16 bases lay in between. The CDR3 runs to 13 residues. Germline V gene data show CDR1 as SQVTM and CDR2 as ANQGSEA. Sequenced material: PBMCs. The origin of this receptor is a woman aged 25-40 years in good health and CMV-seronegative. The V gene is TRBV29-1, the J gene TRBJ1-1, with unresolved D. The CDR3 sequence is CSVPGPRGTEAFF. In nucleotides, the CDR3 is TGCAGCGTCCCTGGGCCCCGAGGGACTGAAGCTTTCTTT.